The rows below give T cell receptor beta chains drawn from one sample of a study of a mutant IDH1 vaccine in newly diagnosed glioma. These receptors' antigens are unknown. Profiling relied on immunoSEQ multiplex PCR, and the TCRdb table lists in-frame clones only, not all of them. The data contain some 29,000 clones, about 90% of them seen just once; the ten biggest clones take up approximately 3.3%. The sequenced sample was peripheral blood mononuclear cells (PBMCs), obtained from a glioma patient whose treatment included an IDH1 peptide vaccine. The receptors were sampled from a middle-aged woman with glioma. Some clones in this sample may be carry-over from other donors' samples. The CDR3 runs from the conserved cysteine through the conserved F or W. D genes are given only for firm matches.

NA	TRBJ1-1	TRBV5-1	TGCGCCAGCAGCCTCTATACGGGGAACACTGAAGCTTTCTTT	CASSLYTGNTEAFF
NA	TRBJ2-5	TRBV29-1	TGCAGCGTTGCCCCGACGGAGACCCAGTACTTC	CSVAPTETQYF
NA	TRBJ2-3	TRBV7-3	TGTGCCAGCAGCTTAGTCGGAAGCACAGATACGCAGTATTTT	CASSLVGSTDTQYF
NA	TRBJ1-4	TRBV18	TGTGCCAGCGTAAGGGGAACTAATGAAAAACTGTTTTTT	CASVRGTNEKLFF
NA	TRBJ2-5	TRBV5-1	TGCGCCAGCAGCTTTTTTGGGGGGCCCCAAGAGACCCAGTACTTC	CASSFFGGPQETQYF
NA	TRBJ1-4	TRBV27	TGTGCCAGCAGTTTACGCAGCTCTAATGAAAAACTGTTTTTT	CASSLRSSNEKLFF
NA	TRBJ1-6	TRBV20-1	TGCAGTGCTAGAGTGGGGGCGGCCCTCCACTTT	CSARVGAALHF
NA	TRBJ2-5	TRBV11-2	TGTGCCAGCAGCCACAGGGAAGAGACCCAGTACTTC	CASSHREETQYF
NA	TRBJ2-2	TRBV10-3	TGTGCCATCAGTGAGGAGGGGACGAACACCGGGGAGCTGTTTTTT	CAISEEGTNTGELFF
TRBD2	TRBJ2-4	TRBV7-2	TGTGCCAGCAGCCCTATTACGGGACTAGCGGAGGGAGGCATTCAGTACTTC	CASSPITGLAEGGIQYF
NA	TRBJ1-1	TRBV9	TGTGCCAGCAGCGGGGGCCCCCCGGACACTGAAGCTTTCTTT	CASSGGPPDTEAFF
NA	TRBJ2-2	TRBV7-8	TGTGCCAGCAGCTTAGAGGGTCGCGGGATCCTACGGCTGGGAGCCGGGGAGCTGTTTTTT	CASSLEGRGILRLGAGELFF
TRBD1	TRBJ2-6	TRBV5-1	TGCGCCAGCAGCTTGTCGGGACAGGGGGCGTCTGGGGCCAACGTCCTGACTTTC	CASSLSGQGASGANVLTF
NA	TRBJ2-7	TRBV27	TGTGCCAGCAGTTTGAATGACTTTTCTCCCTCCTACGAGCAGTACTTC	CASSLNDFSPSYEQYF
TRBD2	TRBJ2-7	TRBV6-5	TGTGCCAGCAGTTCGGGGGGGTTTACCCCCTACGAGCAGTACTTC	CASSSGGFTPYEQYF
TRBD1	TRBJ2-5	TRBV28	TGTGCCAGCAGTCCTCTAGGGACAGGACTAAGCAAAGAGACCCAGTACTTC	CASSPLGTGLSKETQYF
TRBD1	TRBJ1-1	TRBV28	TGTGCCAGCAGTTTGGTCGGACAGGGCGGCACTGAAGCTTTCTTT	CASSLVGQGGTEAFF
NA	TRBJ2-4	TRBV4-1	TGCGCCAGCAGCCAAGGGGTGCAGGGGGGCCCAGCCAAAAACATTCAGTACTTC	CASSQGVQGGPAKNIQYF